A selection of T cell receptor beta chains follows, all from one sample in a study of blood T cell repertoires in COVID-19. Data came from immunoSEQ multiplex PCR; TCRdb stores just in-frame clones and leaves some out. The sample lists under 500,000 clones; 87% were seen once. Sequenced: PBMCs or T cells enriched from blood (not recorded which). All receptors derive from a woman aged 18-29 years with acute COVID-19. The CDR3 runs from the conserved cysteine through the conserved F or W. The D gene is left open where the match is weak. Size is omitted from some rows. Given values are once, few, many or a class for expanded clones.

j_gene	v_gene	len	abundance	d_gene	CDR3nt	CDR3aa
TRBJ2-7	TRBV6-2/TRBV6-3	16	few	TRBD1	TGTGCCAGCAGTTACCATGGACAGGGGGGTGCGTACGAGCAGTACTTC	CASSYHGQGGAYEQYF
TRBJ2-1	TRBV30	16	.	TRBD2	TGTGCCTGGAGTAGGGGGAGAGCGGGAGGTAACAATGAGCAGTTCTTC	CAWSRGRAGGNNEQFF
TRBJ2-1	TRBV9	17	.	TRBD2	TGTGCCAGCAGCGTAGGACTAGCGGTAAGCTCCTACAATGAGCAGTTCTTC	CASSVGLAVSSYNEQFF
TRBJ2-2	TRBV3-1/TRBV3-2	16	once	TRBD2	TGTGCCAGCAGGCAACCCTCTAGCGGGGGGTCCGGGGAGCTGTTTTTT	CASRQPSSGGSGELFF
TRBJ2-7	TRBV29-1	11	.	.	TGCAGCGTTGGCTGGGGCGGCGAGCAGTACTTC	CSVGWGGEQYF
TRBJ2-2	TRBV7-3	15	once	.	TGTGCCAGCAGCTTAGGCTCGTTGAACACCGGGGAGCTGTTTTTT	CASSLGSLNTGELFF
TRBJ2-7	TRBV13	13	.	TRBD2	TGTGCCACCGGACTAGCGGGAGTGAACGAGCAGTACTTC	CATGLAGVNEQYF
TRBJ2-3	TRBV19	14	.	.	TGTGCCAGTAGTGGGGGCAGCTACACAGATACGCAGTATTTT	CASSGGSYTDTQYF
TRBJ1-5	TRBV28	16	.	TRBD1	TGTGCCAGCAGTCCCGGACAGGGGTTGAACTATCAGCCCCAGCATTTT	CASSPGQGLNYQPQHF
TRBJ1-1	TRBV29-1	11	.	.	TGCAGCGTTTCGGCAGGCACTGAAGCTTTCTTT	CSVSAGTEAFF
TRBJ2-7	TRBV28	18	.	TRBD1	TGTGCCAGCAGTTTAGGTATAAGGACAGGGGCGTTATTCTACGAGCAGTACTTC	CASSLGIRTGALFYEQYF
TRBJ2-7	TRBV18	14	.	TRBD1	TGTGCCAGCTCACCACCGGGACAGGAGTACGAGCAGTACTTC	CASSPPGQEYEQYF
TRBJ1-5	TRBV4-1	15	.	TRBD1	TGCGCCAGCAGCCAGGATGACAGGGTCGGTCAGCCCCAGCATTTT	CASSQDDRVGQPQHF
TRBJ2-7	TRBV4-3	15	few	.	TGCGCCAGCAGCCAAGATTTAGCCAGGGGCTACGAGCAGTACTTC	CASSQDLARGYEQYF
TRBJ1-5	TRBV24-1	16	.	TRBD1	TGTGCCACCAGTGACCGCGGACAGGGGAAACTTCAGCCCCAGCATTTT	CATSDRGQGKLQPQHF
TRBJ1-1	TRBV6-2/TRBV6-3	14	.	.	TGTGCCAGCAGTTACTCCAGGGTGAAAACTGAAGCTTTCTTT	CASSYSRVKTEAFF